These 29 T cell receptor beta chains were all obtained from the same sample, sequenced in a study of cytomegalovirus exposure and HLA in healthy donors. The primer mix had 60 Vbeta and 13 Jbeta primers. TCRdb keeps only in-frame clones here, not all; method: immunoSEQ multiplex PCR. The sample lists about 140,000 clones; 82% were seen once. Sample: PBMCs. The receptors were sampled from a man between 18 and 29 years old in good health and CMV-seropositive.

V and J are TRBV6-4 and TRBJ2-1, with TRBD2 matching over 9 bases. Germline V gene sequence: CDR1 MRHNA, CDR2 SNTAGT. CDR3 length: 15 amino acids. V lost 3 bases to trimming and J lost 7 bases; unmatched junction nucleotides: 7. DNA of the CDR3: TGTGCCAGCAGTGAGCTTAGCGGGAGTGGTAATGAGCAGTTCTTC. Its protein product is CASSELSGSGNEQFF.

The V gene is TRBV25-1, the J gene TRBJ2-1, with 11 bases that match TRBD2. V lost 4 bases and J lost 6; bases outside the gene matches: 8. Germline CDR1 and CDR2: MGHDK and SYGVNS. The CDR3 contains 16 residues. CDR3 coding DNA: TGTGCCAGCAGTGCCAATAGCGGGAGGGTACGCAATGAGCAGTTCTTC. It yields the protein CASSANSGRVRNEQFF.

The V gene is TRBV7-8, the J gene TRBJ2-7; D is unresolved. V gave up 3 bases and J gave up 2 bases, with 8 bases separating them. CDR1 is SGHVS, CDR2 FQNEAQ, per germline. The CDR3 runs 13 residues. The CDR3 region has the DNA TGTGCCAGCAGCTTGACACGTGCCTACGAGCAGTACTTC. Translated: CASSLTRAYEQYF. The full variable domain, completed using reference TRBV7-8 and TRBJ2-7, is GAGVSQSPRYKVAKRGQDVALRCDPISGHVSLFWYQQALGQGPEFLTYFQNEAQLDKSGLPSDRFFAERPEGSVSTLKIQRTQQEDSAVYLCASSLTRAYEQYFGPGTRLTVT.

The genes are TRBV13 and TRBJ2-7, with D hard to call. This CDR3 comprises 15 residues. Germline-derived CDR1 and CDR2 are PRHDT and FYEKMQ (reference sequence). Trimming stripped 3 bases from V and 3 bases from J, with 15 bases between. CDR3 sequence (DNA): TGTGCCAGCAGCTTGGAGCCCCTCTCGAACTACGAGCAGTACTTC. It codes for CASSLEPLSNYEQYF.

This chain uses TRBV18 with TRBJ1-1, with 8 nucleotides matching TRBD1. The J segment lost 2 bases and the V segment lost 5 bases, leaving 7 bases of the junction unmatched. The CDR3 consists of 15 residues. From germline, CDR1 is KGHSH and CDR2 LQKENI. In DNA, the CDR3 is TGTGCCAGCTCAACGGGACAGGCCCCCAACACTGAAGCTTTCTTT. This codes for CASSTGQAPNTEAFF.

The J gene is TRBJ1-1, the V gene TRBV19; no definite D call. The CDR3 is 11 residues long. Germline V gene data show CDR1 as LNHDA and CDR2 as SQIVND (reference sequence). Deletions cut 1 base from V and 9 bases from J, with 6 bases between. Here the CDR3 reads CASSIAEKAFF. CDR3 nucleotides: TGTGCCAGTAGTATAGCGGAGAAAGCTTTCTTT.

The chain links TRBV7-2 to TRBJ2-2; D perhaps matches TRBD2 (5 bases). The germline V gene encodes CDR1 SGHTA and CDR2 FQGNSA. CDR3 length equals 16 residues. Between the trimmed V and J ends, which lost 2 bases and 6 bases, there was a span of 16 bases. The CDR3 DNA is TGTGCCAGCAGCTTAATCAGAAGCGCGAGGGCCGGGGAGCTGTTTTTT. It encodes CASSLIRSARAGELFF.

The V call is TRBV19, the J call TRBJ1-4; D gene unclear. Germline assignment: CDR1 LNHDA and CDR2 SQIVND (reference sequence). The CDR3 loop spans 16 amino acids. V was trimmed by 1 base and J by 11 bases, leaving 20 bases between them. This chain's CDR3 is CASSIGAAIPEVKLFF. The DNA for the CDR3 is TGTGCCAGTAGTATAGGTGCCGCGATCCCGGAGGTGAAACTGTTTTTT.

This clone appeared a single time. The genes are TRBV6-1 and TRBJ2-1; 9 bases line up with TRBD2. Germline assignment: CDR1 MNHNS and CDR2 SASEGT. Trimming at V came to 5 bases and at J to 10 bases, leaving 6 bases not matched to a gene. The CDR3 totals 13 residues. The CDR3: CASSPGLAEEQFF. CDR3 DNA: TGTGCCAGCAGTCCGGGACTAGCAGAAGAGCAGTTCTTC.

V gene TRBV25-1 combines with J gene TRBJ2-2; tentatively, D is TRBD1 (5 bases). V was cut by 10 bases and J by 7 bases, with 13 bases left in between. The CDR3 totals 12 residues. The V gene's germline CDR1 is MGHDK and CDR2 SYGVNS. DNA of the CDR3: TGTGCCATCTCAGGGAATGGCGGGGAGCTGTTTTTT. The encoded protein is CAISGNGGELFF.

The V gene is TRBV7-8, the J gene TRBJ1-3, with 8 bases that match TRBD1. Germline loops: CDR1 SGHVS, CDR2 FQNEAQ. The J segment lost 2 bases and the V segment lost 5 bases, leaving 17 bases of the junction unmatched. The CDR3 runs to 19 residues. The CDR3 is CASSPLRVSTGVAGNTIYF. DNA of the CDR3: TGTGCCAGCAGCCCACTACGAGTATCGACAGGGGTAGCTGGAAACACCATATATTTT.

The chain combines TRBV27 with TRBJ2-1, with 7 bases lining up with TRBD2. The V and J ends lost 3 bases and 15 bases, in that order; junction bases with no gene match: 8. CDR1 MNHEY and CDR2 SMNVEV come from the germline V gene (reference sequence). The CDR3 length is 12 residues. The CDR3 is CASSFPGRDAFF. The CDR3, as DNA: TGTGCCAGCAGTTTCCCGGGGAGGGACGCGTTCTTC.

This chain joins TRBV5-8 and TRBJ2-1; 7 nucleotides agree with TRBD2. The CDR3 contains 15 residues. Germline V CDR1 and CDR2: SGHTS, YDEGEE. J was trimmed by 3 bases and V by 4 bases; bases with no gene match: 7. CDR3 nucleotide sequence: TGTGCCAGCAGCCCCCCCGGGGAGGGCTACAATGAGCAGTTCTTC. Translation: CASSPPGEGYNEQFF.

This clone came up a few times. The chain links TRBV19 to TRBJ2-2; 8 nucleotides agree with TRBD2. Germline V lookup: CDR1 LNHDA, CDR2 SQIVND (reference sequence). V trimming: 4 bases; J trimming: 1 base; junction bases outside the gene matches: 5. The CDR3 contains 16 residues. For the CDR3, the DNA is TGTGCCAGTAGTAAGATGGCGGGGGGGAACACCGGGGAGCTGTTTTTT. As protein: CASSKMAGGNTGELFF. Filled out from reference TRBV19 and TRBJ2-2, the complete variable domain reads DGGITQSPKYLFRKEGQNVTLSCEQNLNHDAMYWYRQDPGQGLRLIYYSQIVNDFQKGDIAEGYSVSREKKESFPLTVTSAQKNPTAFYLCASSKMAGGNTGELFFGEGSRLTVL.

The rearrangement links TRBV5-4 to TRBJ2-3, with D maybe TRBD2 (5 bases). The CDR3 consists of 14 residues. The germline V gene encodes CDR1 SGHNT and CDR2 YYREEE (reference sequence). The V end lost 0 bases, the J end lost 0 bases, and 5 bases lay between the germline ends. CDR3 amino acids: CASSLGTSTDTQYF. The CDR3 DNA sequence: TGTGCCAGCAGCTTGGGGACTAGCACAGATACGCAGTATTTT.

This rearrangement joins TRBV27 to TRBJ2-5; no reliable D call. The germline CDR1 and CDR2 sequences are MNHEY and SMNVEV (reference sequence). V was pared by 5 bases and J by 5 bases, with 18 bases between. CDR3 length equals 15 residues. The CDR3, as DNA: TGTGCCAGCAGTCTTTTACCACCCGAACGGGAGACCCAGTACTTC. This gives the protein CASSLLPPERETQYF.

This sequence joins TRBV7-8 and TRBJ2-5, with TRBD1 matching 9 bases. Looked up from germline, CDR1 is SGHVS and CDR2 is FQNEAQ. The CDR3 sequence is 15 residues long. V dropped 3 bases and J dropped 5; count of bases not matched to a gene: 7. The CDR3 region has the DNA TGTGCCAGCAGCTTGACAGGGGGTAATAAGGAGACCCAGTACTTC. Translated, it gives CASSLTGGNKETQYF.

The gene calls are TRBV6-6 and TRBJ2-7; possibly TRBD1 for D (6 bases). This CDR3 has 14 amino acids. CDR1 and CDR2 (germline): MNHNY, SVGAGI (reference sequence). With 5 bases removed from V and 4 bases from J, the gap between germline ends came to 15 bases. CDR3: CASSGVGDKYEQYF. CDR3 nucleotide sequence: TGTGCCAGCAGTGGTGTGGGGGACAAATACGAGCAGTACTTC.

This clone was detected only once. The chain joins TRBV11-2 to TRBJ2-1; 8 bases map to TRBD1. Germline values: CDR1 SGHAT, CDR2 FQNNGV. Trimming cost V 2 bases and J 4 bases; bases outside gene matches: 4. This CDR3 has 15 amino acids. In DNA form, the CDR3 reads TGTGCCAGCAGCTTATGGGACAGGAGGTACAATGAGCAGTTCTTC. This encodes CASSLWDRRYNEQFF. Filled out from reference TRBV11-2 and TRBJ2-1, the complete variable domain reads EAGVAQSPRYKIIEKRQSVAFWCNPISGHATLYWYQQILGQGPKLLIQFQNNGVVDDSQLPKDRFSAERLKGVDSTLKIQPAKLEDSAVYLCASSLWDRRYNEQFFGPGTRLTVL.

This CDR3 is CASSTGQGPETQYF. Here the CDR3 DNA reads TGCGCCAGCAGCACCGGACAGGGGCCAGAGACCCAGTACTTC. The chain recombines TRBV5-1 with TRBJ2-5, with 9 bases lining up with TRBD1. The germline gives CDR1 SGHRS, CDR2 YFSETQ. The CDR3 consists of 14 residues. V shed 4 bases, J shed 4 bases, and the junction held 5 bases outside the gene matches.

This rearrangement joins TRBV28 to TRBJ1-2, with D perhaps TRBD1 (5 bases). The CDR3 runs 15 residues. Trimming took off 5 bases at V and 8 bases at J, with 21 bases between the two ends. Germline-derived CDR1 and CDR2 are MDHEN and SYDVKM. CDR3 sequence: CASSRWGEKGLGYTF. CDR3 in DNA: TGTGCCAGCAGTCGGTGGGGGGAGAAAGGCTTAGGCTACACCTTC.

The gene calls are TRBV10-3 and TRBJ2-7; D is ambiguous. The V and J ends lost 6 bases and 0 bases respectively, with 12 bases between them. CDR1 and CDR2 (germline): ENHRY, SYGVKD. This CDR3 contains 14 residues. The CDR3, as DNA: TGTGCCATCAGCCCACAGTTCTCCTCCTACGAGCAGTACTTC. It yields the protein CAISPQFSSYEQYF.

The chain has TRBV6-5 and TRBJ2-7; D possibly corresponds to TRBD1 (6 bases). V gave up 0 bases and J gave up 3 bases, with 9 bases separating them. The CDR3 totals 14 residues. Germline loops: CDR1 MNHEY, CDR2 SVGAGI. The CDR3 bases are TGTGCCAGCAGTTACTCCGGCAGGGGCTACGAGCAGTACTTC. This encodes CASSYSGRGYEQYF.

V usage is TRBV28 and J usage is TRBJ1-3; no clear D. CDR1 is MDHEN, CDR2 SYDVKM, per germline. This CDR3 is 15 amino acids long. With 10 bases removed from V and 0 bases from J, the gap between germline ends came to 16 bases. DNA for the CDR3: TGTGCCACCATGGTGAGGGCCCGCTCTGGAAACACCATATATTTT. This codes for CATMVRARSGNTIYF.

This chain links TRBV5-4 with TRBJ2-7, with a tentative D call TRBD2 (5 bases). Trimming cost V 0 bases and J 0 bases, with 13 bases left between them. The CDR3 totals 16 residues. CDR1 and CDR2 from the germline V gene are SGHNT and YYREEE (reference sequence). Here the CDR3 reads CASSLGPAVSSYEQYF. Here the CDR3 DNA reads TGTGCCAGCAGCTTGGGACCAGCGGTGAGCTCCTACGAGCAGTACTTC.

CDR3 sequence: CASSKDEQGQPSEQYF. The CDR3 nucleotides read TGCGCCAGCAGTAAAGACGAACAGGGGCAACCTTCCGAGCAGTACTTC. V gene TRBV4-1 combines with J gene TRBJ2-7; TRBD1 matches at 7 bases. CDR3 size: 16 residues. The V gene end was trimmed by 6 bases and the J gene end by 6 bases; junction bases not matched to a gene: 17. Germline-derived CDR1 and CDR2 are MGHRA and YSYEKL.

The chain couples TRBV27 to TRBJ2-1; D is perhaps TRBD2 (6 bases). The V end was cut by 6 bases, the J end by 6 bases, with 9 bases between. The CDR3 runs to 12 residues. Germline V gene data show CDR1 as MNHEY and CDR2 as SMNVEV (reference sequence). CDR3 nucleotides: TGTGCCAGCAGGGAGGGCGGCAATGAGCAGTTCTTC. Its protein product is CASREGGNEQFF.

The DNA of the CDR3 is TGTGCCAGTAGTATAAATGCGGGAGGGGCTGTGTTGAATGAGCAGTTCTTC. Its protein is CASSINAGGAVLNEQFF. The genes are TRBV19 and TRBJ2-1; TRBD2 agrees at 9 bases. Germline V gene data show CDR1 as LNHDA and CDR2 as SQIVND (reference sequence). J was trimmed by 7 bases and V by 2 bases; bases with no gene match: 12. This CDR3 has 17 residues.

V gene TRBV5-1 combines with J gene TRBJ2-7; 8 positions match TRBD2. J gave up 0 bases and V 3 bases, and 2 bases lay outside the gene matches. The CDR3 runs 14 residues. Germline CDR1 and CDR2: SGHRS and YFSETQ. The CDR3 region has the DNA TGCGCCAGCAGCTCAACTAGCGGCTCCTACGAGCAGTACTTC. It encodes CASSSTSGSYEQYF.